These 26 T cell receptor beta chains originate from one sample sequenced in a study of shared clonotypes between healthy human individuals (dated by TCRdb to 2019 to 2021). CD8 naive samples were obtained by positive selection for CCR7 among CD45RO-negative cells, yielding a CD45RA+CCR7+ population from which TemRA cells were excluded. Libraries were prepared through the immunoSEQ multiplex PCR assay. TCRdb took this table from immuneACCESS and kept in-frame rearrangements with V and J called. Such tables lack part of the clones; where checked against another copy, unresolved V genes explain under half of the gap, and the rest is unexplained. This sample has about 1.9 million clones in its table, and 90% to 95% of those were observed once. Of the sample, 1.5% to 2% falls within the top ten clones. Sequences were obtained from naive CD8+ T cells from PBMCs. What this sample's cell subset or site label stands for: CD45RA+CCR7+. These receptors were collected from a man younger than 35 in good health. Some clones in this sample may be carry-over from other donors' samples.

Details on this clone: Within the sample, other DNA sequences also encode this same CDR3. The chain links TRBV4-1 to TRBJ2-2; D is possibly TRBD1 or TRBD2 (5 bases each). The CDR3 spans 13 residues. With 1 base removed from V and 6 bases from J, the gap between germline ends came to 6 bases. CDR1 and CDR2 from the germline V gene are MGHRA and YSYEKL. The DNA of the CDR3 is TGCGCCAGCAGCCAAGGGGGGTCCGGGGAGCTGTTTTTT. It translates to CASSQGGSGELFF.

V gene TRBV5-1 combines with J gene TRBJ1-2; D remains ambiguous. Germline V gene sequence: CDR1 SGHRS, CDR2 YFSETQ. The CDR3 runs 12 residues. V was shortened by 4 bases and J by 6 bases, with 10 bases between the two germline ends. The CDR3 region has the DNA TGCGCCAGCAGCGCCGGGTCTGATGGCTACACCTTC. Residues: CASSAGSDGYTF.

About this clone: At the DNA level, this CDR3 is encoded by other sequences in the same sample as well. V and J are TRBV28 and TRBJ2-7, with no clear D. This CDR3 contains 12 residues. Trimming stripped 4 bases from V and 2 bases from J, with 6 bases between. The germline gives CDR1 MDHEN, CDR2 SYDVKM. The CDR3 region is CASSSPPYEQYF. The CDR3 bases are TGTGCCAGCAGTTCTCCTCCCTACGAGCAGTACTTC.

The chain combines TRBV19 with TRBJ2-2; possibly TRBD1 for D (5 bases). This CDR3 has 16 amino acids. In germline, CDR1 is LNHDA, CDR2 SQIVND (reference sequence). V was pared by 1 base and J by 6 bases, with 15 bases between. In DNA, the CDR3 is TGTGCCAGTAGTATAGTGGCAGGGTCTAGGTCCGGGGAGCTGTTTTTT. This codes for CASSIVAGSRSGELFF.

This chain joins TRBV4-1 and TRBJ2-3, with 7 bases identical to TRBD2. V was clipped by 2 bases and J by 0 bases; unmatched bases: 17. This CDR3 has 20 residues. Germline values: CDR1 MGHRA, CDR2 YSYEKL. The CDR3 reads CASSQSYGRTIRDSTDTQYF. The CDR3 DNA is TGCGCCAGCAGCCAATCCTACGGGAGGACCATTAGGGATAGCACAGATACGCAGTATTTT.

The chain couples TRBV6-1 to TRBJ1-5; no reliable D call. CDR1 is MNHNS, CDR2 SASEGT, per germline. The CDR3 loop spans 13 amino acids. V lost 4 bases and J lost 7, with 11 bases in between. The CDR3 reads CASSVDPGQPQHF. The CDR3 bases are TGTGCCAGCAGTGTTGACCCCGGGCAGCCCCAGCATTTT.

The chain employs TRBV4-1 and TRBJ1-1, with unresolved D. Germline CDR1 MGHRA, CDR2 YSYEKL. V was trimmed by 0 bases and J by 4 bases, leaving 12 bases between them. The CDR3 has 15 residues. This chain's CDR3 is CASSQEPGNPTEAFF. The CDR3 DNA reads TGCGCCAGCAGCCAAGAGCCGGGAAACCCCACTGAAGCTTTCTTT.

The V and J genes are TRBV9 and TRBJ1-1; D gene unclear. This CDR3 contains 16 residues. Trimming left V 2 bases short and J 0 bases short, with 14 bases between. Germline CDR1 is SGDLS and CDR2 is YYNGEE. CDR3 nucleotides: TGTGCCAGCAGCGTTAGTATTGGTCAGCTGAACACTGAAGCTTTCTTT. Translating it yields CASSVSIGQLNTEAFF.

V and J are TRBV2 and TRBJ2-1; D is undetermined. Germline CDR1 and CDR2: SNHLY and FYNNEI. The germline V and J ends were trimmed by 2 bases and 10 bases, with 12 bases remaining between them. There are 13 residues in the CDR3. The CDR3 loop reads CASSEPRPLEQFF. DNA for the CDR3: TGTGCCAGCAGTGAACCCCGCCCGCTGGAGCAGTTCTTC.

The chain recombines TRBV27 with TRBJ2-3; no clear D. V was trimmed by 5 bases and J by 2 bases, leaving 8 bases between them. There are 13 residues in the CDR3. Germline CDR1 is MNHEY and CDR2 is SMNVEV (reference sequence). The CDR3, as DNA: TGTGCCAGCAGTCAACCCTACACAGATACGCAGTATTTT. It encodes CASSQPYTDTQYF.

V is TRBV7-9 and J is TRBJ2-7; D tentatively reads TRBD1 or TRBD2 (5 bases each). Germline CDR1 is SEHNR and CDR2 is FQNEAQ (reference sequence). The V and J ends lost 8 bases and 6 bases respectively, with 17 bases between them. This CDR3 region has 13 residues. The CDR3: CASQGRGAREQYF. CDR3 DNA sequence: TGTGCCAGCCAGGGTCGGGGTGCTCGCGAGCAGTACTTC. Full variable domain (missing parts from reference TRBV7-9 and TRBJ2-7): DTGVSQNPRHKITKRGQNVTFRCDPISEHNRLYWYRQTLGQGPEFLTYFQNEAQLEKSRLLSDRFSAERPKGSFSTLEIQRTEQGDSAMYLCASQGRGAREQYFGPGTRLTVT.

In this sample, this clone turned up once. Other DNA sequences of this sample code for an identical CDR3. The rearrangement joins TRBV10-3 to TRBJ2-7, with D possibly TRBD1 on 5 matching bases. With 2 bases removed from V and 2 bases from J, the gap between germline ends came to 7 bases. Per the germline V gene, CDR1 is ENHRY and CDR2 is SYGVKD. CDR3 length: 13 amino acids. CDR3 coding DNA: TGTGCCATCAGTGAGCCAGGGCCCTACGAGCAGTACTTC. Translating it yields CAISEPGPYEQYF.

This clone was seen a single time. The rearrangement uses TRBV30 and TRBJ2-7; the D gene is possibly TRBD2 (6 bases). The V gene's germline CDR1 is GTSNPN and CDR2 SVGIG (reference sequence). Trimming removed 0 bases from V and 4 bases from J, with 13 bases in between. The CDR3 sequence is 14 residues long. CDR3 sequence (DNA): TGTGCCTGGAGTGTTGGGTTAGCGGCTTACGAGCAGTACTTC. Translating it yields CAWSVGLAAYEQYF.

The chain combines TRBV29-1 with TRBJ2-5, with 7 bases identical to TRBD2. The J call may be incorrect, as the DNA end agrees better with TRBJ2-7. The CDR3 loop spans 13 amino acids. The V gene's germline CDR1 is SQVTM and CDR2 ANQGSEA. CDR3 protein: CSVAGLSIYEQYF. The CDR3 nucleotides are TGCAGCGTTGCGGGACTATCGATCTACGAGCAGTACTTC.

This rearrangement joins TRBV27 to TRBJ1-4; D call uncertain. The CDR3 is 16 amino acids. V dropped 0 bases and J dropped 5 bases, with 13 bases sitting between them. Looked up from germline, CDR1 is MNHEY and CDR2 is SMNVEV (reference sequence). The CDR3 bases are TGTGCCAGCAGTTTATCCGGTTGGAGAGGAAATGAAAAACTGTTTTTT. Its protein is CASSLSGWRGNEKLFF.

This chain connects TRBV7-8 to TRBJ2-7; the D is unclear. Germline V gene sequence: CDR1 SGHVS, CDR2 FQNEAQ. The CDR3 has 14 amino acids. V gave up 4 bases and J gave up 4 bases, with 14 bases separating them. DNA for the CDR3: TGTGCCAGCAGCTCCCGCCAGAGAGATTACGAGCAGTACTTC. Protein sequence: CASSSRQRDYEQYF.

This chain joins TRBV7-3 and TRBJ1-5, with D unresolved. V was shortened by 0 bases and J by 0 bases, with 15 bases between the two germline ends. The CDR3 covers 18 residues. Germline V CDR1 and CDR2: SGHTA, FQGTGA. CDR3 in amino acids: CASSLTSSSVYSNQPQHF. CDR3 bases: TGTGCCAGCAGCTTAACGTCATCCAGTGTTTATAGCAATCAGCCCCAGCATTTT.

The chain has TRBV7-3 and TRBJ2-2, with 9 bases aligning to TRBD2. CDR1 SGHTA and CDR2 FQGTGA come from the germline V gene. There are 17 residues in the CDR3. With 0 bases clipped from V and 4 bases from J, the junction kept 6 bases outside the gene matches. CDR3 in amino acids: CASSLTGGRALTGELFF. The CDR3 DNA follows: TGTGCCAGCAGCTTAACCGGCGGGAGGGCCCTCACCGGGGAGCTGTTTTTT. Complete variable domain (other parts from reference TRBV7-3 and TRBJ2-2): GAGVSQTPSNKVTEKGKYVELRCDPISGHTALYWYRQSLGQGPEFLIYFQGTGAADDSGLPNDRFFAVRPEGSVSTLKIQRTERGDSAVYLCASSLTGGRALTGELFFGEGSRLTVL.

The chain uses TRBV21-1 and TRBJ2-2. TRBV21-1 is a documented pseudogene. The CDR3 runs to 17 residues. The CDR3 DNA is TGTGCCAGGAATGGCGTCGGGCGAGTACCGAACACCGGGGAGCTGTTTTTT. Amino acids: CARNGVGRVPNTGELFF.

The chain links TRBV10-3 to TRBJ1-1, with 7 bases that match TRBD1. The CDR3 contains 16 residues. The ends lost 0 bases at V and 1 base at J; junction bases unmatched: 5. Germline V gene sequence: CDR1 ENHRY, CDR2 SYGVKD. CDR3 protein: CAISESMDRRNTEAFF. The CDR3 bases are TGTGCCATCAGTGAGTCGATGGACAGGCGGAACACTGAAGCTTTCTTT.

The rearrangement links TRBV5-1 to TRBJ2-2, with 7 positions matching TRBD1. V gave up 0 bases and J gave up 4 bases; unmatched junction bases: 9. The CDR3 loop spans 17 amino acids. CDR1 and CDR2 from the germline V gene are SGHRS and YFSETQ. CDR3 DNA: TGCGCCAGCAGCTTGGAGGGCAGGGGGACCATCACCGGGGAGCTGTTTTTT. Its translation is CASSLEGRGTITGELFF.

The chain couples TRBV9 to TRBJ2-1, with 11 bases that match TRBD2. From germline, CDR1 is SGDLS and CDR2 YYNGEE. Germline trimming cut 4 bases from V and 5 bases from J; bases unmatched to any gene: 5. The CDR3 totals 15 residues. This chain's CDR3 is CASSTSGSPHNEQFF. CDR3 in DNA: TGTGCCAGCAGCACTAGCGGGAGCCCCCACAATGAGCAGTTCTTC.

A note on this clone: Other DNA variants within this sample encode the same CDR3. CDR3 residues: CAWSVRGASYNEQFF. CDR3 DNA sequence: TGTGCCTGGAGTGTTCGCGGTGCCTCCTACAATGAGCAGTTCTTC. This chain joins TRBV30 and TRBJ2-1; D gene unclear. V was shortened by 0 bases and J by 0 bases, with 9 bases between the two germline ends. Per the germline V gene, CDR1 is GTSNPN and CDR2 is SVGIG (reference sequence). This CDR3 is built from 15 residues.

The chain is built from TRBV7-8 and TRBJ1-2; D is perhaps TRBD1 (6 bases). V was trimmed by 4 bases and J by 2 bases, leaving 11 bases between them. CDR1 is SGHVS, CDR2 FQNEAQ, per germline. CDR3 length: 14 amino acids. The CDR3 protein is CASSSQGWNYGYTF. CDR3 DNA: TGTGCCAGCAGCTCCCAGGGGTGGAACTATGGCTACACCTTC.

The chain employs TRBV11-2 and TRBJ2-1; tentative D call: TRBD1 (5 bases). The germline CDR1 and CDR2 sequences are SGHAT and FQNNGV. There are 15 residues in the CDR3. Trimming pared 0 bases from V and 5 bases from J, leaving 11 bases between. DNA of the CDR3: TGTGCCAGCAGCTTAGACAGGGTCTATGACAATGAGCAGTTCTTC. Translation gives CASSLDRVYDNEQFF.

CDR3: CASSLGTGAFPYEQYF. The CDR3 coding sequence is TGTGCCAGCAGCCTAGGGACAGGGGCTTTCCCCTACGAGCAGTACTTC. The V gene is TRBV9, the J gene TRBJ2-7, with 10 nucleotides matching TRBD1. Trimming took 4 bases from V and 2 from J; bases not matched to a gene: 9. Germline V gives CDR1 SGDLS, CDR2 YYNGEE. The CDR3 is 16 residues long.